Listed below are T cell receptor beta chains from one sample, sequenced in a study of OX40 agonist ivuxolimab in advanced cancers. Sequencing was performed with immunoSEQ multiplex PCR; in TCRdb, only in-frame clones are kept and a portion is missing. Of some 95,000 clones in the sample, approximately 86% are singletons; the top ten hold over 0.65%. The sequencing used CD4+ or CD8+ T cells sorted from blood, collected in a trial of the OX40 agonist ivuxolimab. The receptors stem from an adult with an advanced solid tumor such as melanoma, head and neck, liver or kidney cancer. CDR3s include the opening cysteine and the closing phenylalanine or tryptophan. D genes are given only for firm matches. Clone size is shown for a subset of rows, as once, few, many or a class of expanded clone.

V gene: TRBV10-3; D gene: -; CDR3 length: 15; clone size: -; J gene: TRBJ1-2; CDR3 DNA: TGTGCCATCAGTGAAGGCAGCATGGCCCAACCAGGCTACACCTTC; CDR3 protein: CAISEGSMAQPGYTF
V gene: TRBV18; D gene: TRBD1; CDR3 length: 14; clone size: few; J gene: TRBJ1-1; CDR3 DNA: TGTGCCAGCTCACCACAGGGGGCCTTCACTGAAGCTTTCTTT; CDR3 protein: CASSPQGAFTEAFF
V gene: TRBV7-6; D gene: -; CDR3 length: 16; clone size: once; J gene: TRBJ2-4; CDR3 DNA: TGTGCCAGCATAGTAAGGGGGAGAGAGTCCAAAAACATTCAGTACTTC; CDR3 protein: CASIVRGRESKNIQYF
V gene: TRBV5-4; D gene: TRBD2; CDR3 length: 16; clone size: -; J gene: TRBJ2-2; CDR3 DNA: TGTGCCAGCAGCCTGGGACTAGCGGTGAACACCGGGGAGCTGTTTTTT; CDR3 protein: CASSLGLAVNTGELFF
V gene: TRBV5-1; D gene: -; CDR3 length: 16; clone size: -; J gene: TRBJ2-1; CDR3 DNA: TGCGCCAGCAGCTTGGGCCTAGCGCGTTCCTACAATGAGCAGTTCTTC; CDR3 protein: CASSLGLARSYNEQFF
V gene: TRBV7-2; D gene: -; CDR3 length: 13; clone size: -; J gene: TRBJ2-1; CDR3 DNA: TGTGCCAGCAGCATTGGTGGCCCCGTTGAGCAGTTCTTC; CDR3 protein: CASSIGGPVEQFF
V gene: TRBV2; D gene: -; CDR3 length: 11; clone size: -; J gene: TRBJ2-7; CDR3 DNA: TGTGCCAGCAGTGATTTTTACGAGCAGTACTTC; CDR3 protein: CASSDFYEQYF
V gene: TRBV6-1; D gene: -; CDR3 length: 14; clone size: -; J gene: TRBJ2-6; CDR3 DNA: TGTGCCAGCAGCCGTTACTCTGGGGCCAACGTCCTGACTTTC; CDR3 protein: CASSRYSGANVLTF
V gene: TRBV5-6; D gene: TRBD1; CDR3 length: 15; clone size: once; J gene: TRBJ1-5; CDR3 DNA: TGTGCCAGCAGCTTCCGGGACAGGCCCAATCAGCCCCAGCATTTT; CDR3 protein: CASSFRDRPNQPQHF
V gene: TRBV11-1; D gene: TRBD2; CDR3 length: 14; clone size: -; J gene: TRBJ2-1; CDR3 DNA: TGTGCCAGCAGCTTAGCACTAGCGGGAGGCGAGCAGTTCTTC; CDR3 protein: CASSLALAGGEQFF
V gene: TRBV25-1; D gene: -; CDR3 length: 13; clone size: -; J gene: TRBJ1-4; CDR3 DNA: TGTGCCAGCAGTAGGGCAGGGCACGAAAAACTGTTTTTT; CDR3 protein: CASSRAGHEKLFF
V gene: TRBV5-1; D gene: TRBD1; CDR3 length: 16; clone size: -; J gene: TRBJ1-2; CDR3 DNA: TGCGCCAGCAGCTTGTCACCCGGACAGGGACACTATGGCTACACCTTC; CDR3 protein: CASSLSPGQGHYGYTF
V gene: TRBV19; D gene: TRBD1; CDR3 length: 14; clone size: -; J gene: TRBJ1-2; CDR3 DNA: TGTGCCAGTAGTGTACAGGGGGGGTCTAGGGGCTACACCTTC; CDR3 protein: CASSVQGGSRGYTF
V gene: TRBV7-3; D gene: -; CDR3 length: 13; clone size: -; J gene: TRBJ2-1; CDR3 DNA: TGTGCCAGCAGCCGAAGCGATGACCATGAGCAGTTCTTC; CDR3 protein: CASSRSDDHEQFF
V gene: TRBV5-8; D gene: -; CDR3 length: 14; clone size: -; J gene: TRBJ1-5; CDR3 DNA: TGTGCCAGCAGGAAGGACAATAGCAATCAGCCCCAGCATTTT; CDR3 protein: CASRKDNSNQPQHF
V gene: TRBV27; D gene: TRBD1; CDR3 length: 15; clone size: -; J gene: TRBJ1-2; CDR3 DNA: TGTGCCAGCAGTTCTGCCGGGACAGGTGATCACGGCTACACCTTC; CDR3 protein: CASSSAGTGDHGYTF
V gene: TRBV2; D gene: TRBD2; CDR3 length: 17; clone size: -; J gene: TRBJ2-3; CDR3 DNA: TGTGCCAGCAGTGAACAGGGACTAGCGGGGAAGCACGGCCACGGGTATTTT; CDR3 protein: CASSEQGLAGKHGHGYF
V gene: TRBV12-5; D gene: TRBD1; CDR3 length: 16; clone size: -; J gene: TRBJ2-5; CDR3 DNA: TGTGCTAGTGGTTCAGGGGGACAGGGGGCTCGGGAGACCCAGTACTTC; CDR3 protein: CASGSGGQGARETQYF
V gene: TRBV28; D gene: TRBD1; CDR3 length: 15; clone size: -; J gene: TRBJ1-2; CDR3 DNA: TGTGCCAGCACCCCCCGGGACAGGGCATCCTATGGCTACACCTTC; CDR3 protein: CASTPRDRASYGYTF
V gene: TRBV27; D gene: -; CDR3 length: 13; clone size: -; J gene: TRBJ1-2; CDR3 DNA: TGTGCCAGCAGTTTAGATCGCGGCTATGGCTACACCTTC; CDR3 protein: CASSLDRGYGYTF
V gene: TRBV7-7; D gene: -; CDR3 length: 15; clone size: -; J gene: TRBJ2-3; CDR3 DNA: TGTGCCAGCAGCTCCGGGAGTGGGGACACAGATACGCAGTATTTT; CDR3 protein: CASSSGSGDTDTQYF
V gene: TRBV6-5; D gene: TRBD1; CDR3 length: 16; clone size: -; J gene: TRBJ1-1; CDR3 DNA: TGTGCCAGCAGTTCTTACATACAGGGGTGGAACACTGAAGCTTTCTTT; CDR3 protein: CASSSYIQGWNTEAFF
V gene: TRBV2; D gene: -; CDR3 length: 16; clone size: -; J gene: TRBJ1-2; CDR3 DNA: TGTGCCAGCAGTGAAGGGAGTGTGCCCCGAGGTCATGGCTACACCTTC; CDR3 protein: CASSEGSVPRGHGYTF
V gene: TRBV11-3; D gene: -; CDR3 length: 13; clone size: -; J gene: TRBJ2-1; CDR3 DNA: TGTGCCAGCAGCTTAGATGGGGTGGGTGAGCAGTTCTTC; CDR3 protein: CASSLDGVGEQFF
V gene: TRBV6-1; D gene: TRBD1; CDR3 length: 13; clone size: once; J gene: TRBJ1-4; CDR3 DNA: TGTGCCAGCGTGGGACAGAGGTCGGAAAAACTGTTTTTT; CDR3 protein: CASVGQRSEKLFF
V gene: TRBV2; D gene: TRBD2; CDR3 length: 15; clone size: -; J gene: TRBJ2-2; CDR3 DNA: TGTGCCAGCTCTAGCGGGACCACGAACACCGGGGAGCTGTTTTTT; CDR3 protein: CASSSGTTNTGELFF
V gene: TRBV6-1; D gene: TRBD2; CDR3 length: 13; clone size: few; J gene: TRBJ2-3; CDR3 DNA: TGTGCCAGCAGTGAGGATAGCGGGTATACGCAGTATTTT; CDR3 protein: CASSEDSGYTQYF
V gene: TRBV7-2; D gene: -; CDR3 length: 13; clone size: -; J gene: TRBJ1-5; CDR3 DNA: TGTGCCAGCAGCTTCGGGACGGGGAGTTACCAGCATTTT; CDR3 protein: CASSFGTGSYQHF
V gene: TRBV19; D gene: -; CDR3 length: 15; clone size: -; J gene: TRBJ2-3; CDR3 DNA: TGTGCCAGTAACTACGGGAGCCCCAGGGGAAATACGCAGTATTTT; CDR3 protein: CASNYGSPRGNTQYF
V gene: TRBV5-3; D gene: TRBD1; CDR3 length: 16; clone size: -; J gene: TRBJ1-2; CDR3 DNA: TGTGCCAGAAGCCCGGTACAGGGGACAAATTCATATGGCTACACCTTC; CDR3 protein: CARSPVQGTNSYGYTF
V gene: TRBV29-1; D gene: -; CDR3 length: 12; clone size: -; J gene: TRBJ1-2; CDR3 DNA: TGTCAGATACGGGAAAGGGACTATGGCTACACCTTC; CDR3 protein: CQIRERDYGYTF
V gene: TRBV9; D gene: TRBD2; CDR3 length: 17; clone size: -; J gene: TRBJ2-1; CDR3 DNA: TGTGCCAGCAGCGTAGGGGGAGGGGATCCTAAAGGGAATGAGCAGTTCTTC; CDR3 protein: CASSVGGGDPKGNEQFF
V gene: TRBV5-5; D gene: TRBD1; CDR3 length: 15; clone size: -; J gene: TRBJ1-2; CDR3 DNA: TGTGCCAGCAGCCCCCCGGGACAGGAGTTCTATGGCTACACCTTC; CDR3 protein: CASSPPGQEFYGYTF
V gene: TRBV27; D gene: -; CDR3 length: 14; clone size: -; J gene: TRBJ1-1; CDR3 DNA: TGTGCCAGCAGTTCCGCCAGAGCGAACACTGAAGCTTTCTTT; CDR3 protein: CASSSARANTEAFF
V gene: TRBV21-1; D gene: -; CDR3 length: 18; clone size: -; J gene: TRBJ2-7; CDR3 DNA: TGTGCCAGCAGCAATACAACTAGCGGACCCTGGGATAAATACGAGCAGTACTTC; CDR3 protein: CASSNTTSGPWDKYEQYF
V gene: TRBV7-9; D gene: -; CDR3 length: 13; clone size: -; J gene: TRBJ1-1; CDR3 DNA: TGTGCCAGCAGCGATTTCAGGGCCACTGAAGCTTTCTTT; CDR3 protein: CASSDFRATEAFF
V gene: TRBV30; D gene: -; CDR3 length: 17; clone size: -; J gene: TRBJ2-2; CDR3 DNA: TGTGCCTGGAGTTCCCTGGGGCGGACAGCTCTCACCGGGGAGCTGTTTTTT; CDR3 protein: CAWSSLGRTALTGELFF
V gene: TRBV6-1; D gene: -; CDR3 length: 15; clone size: -; J gene: TRBJ1-2; CDR3 DNA: TGTGCCAGCAGTGAAGCTGGAGACGATATAAGTGGCTACACCTTC; CDR3 protein: CASSEAGDDISGYTF
V gene: TRBV30; D gene: -; CDR3 length: 14; clone size: -; J gene: TRBJ2-2; CDR3 DNA: TGTGCCTGGAGTGTAGGATACAACACCGGGGAGCTGTTTTTT; CDR3 protein: CAWSVGYNTGELFF
V gene: TRBV30; D gene: -; CDR3 length: 14; clone size: -; J gene: TRBJ2-2; CDR3 DNA: TGTGCCTGGACCCGGGCTCCCAGGACCGGGGAGCTGTTTTTT; CDR3 protein: CAWTRAPRTGELFF
V gene: TRBV18; D gene: -; CDR3 length: 13; clone size: -; J gene: TRBJ1-1; CDR3 DNA: TGTGCCAGCTCACCAGACGCGGGGGTTGAAGCTTTCTTT; CDR3 protein: CASSPDAGVEAFF
V gene: TRBV29-1; D gene: TRBD1; CDR3 length: 12; clone size: -; J gene: TRBJ1-2; CDR3 DNA: TGCAGCGCGGGAACAGGGGTTGAGGGCTACACCTTC; CDR3 protein: CSAGTGVEGYTF
V gene: TRBV11-2; D gene: -; CDR3 length: 14; clone size: -; J gene: TRBJ2-7; CDR3 DNA: TGTGCCAGCAGCTTTAGCGAAGGGTCCTACGAGCAGTACTTC; CDR3 protein: CASSFSEGSYEQYF
V gene: TRBV11-1; D gene: TRBD2; CDR3 length: 15; clone size: -; J gene: TRBJ2-6; CDR3 DNA: TGTGCCAGCAGCCCTGGACTAGCGGGGACGGACGTCCTGACTTTC; CDR3 protein: CASSPGLAGTDVLTF
V gene: TRBV19; D gene: TRBD1; CDR3 length: 15; clone size: -; J gene: TRBJ2-1; CDR3 DNA: TGTGCCAGTGCGGAGGACAGGGGAACAGCAAGTGAGCAGTTCTTC; CDR3 protein: CASAEDRGTASEQFF
V gene: TRBV21-1; D gene: -; CDR3 length: 13; clone size: few; J gene: TRBJ1-2; CDR3 DNA: TGTGCCAGCAGCGAGGGGATGCACTATGGCTACACCTTC; CDR3 protein: CASSEGMHYGYTF
V gene: TRBV18; D gene: -; CDR3 length: 14; clone size: -; J gene: TRBJ2-1; CDR3 DNA: TGTGCCAGCTCACCACAAAAGGACACTCCGATCGGGTTCTTC; CDR3 protein: CASSPQKDTPIGFF
V gene: TRBV19; D gene: -; CDR3 length: 15; clone size: -; J gene: TRBJ1-1; CDR3 DNA: TGTGCCAGTAGTATAGATCTGGGGATGAACACTGAAGCTTTCTTT; CDR3 protein: CASSIDLGMNTEAFF
V gene: TRBV29-1; D gene: TRBD2; CDR3 length: 13; clone size: -; J gene: TRBJ2-3; CDR3 DNA: TGCAGCCTATCTAGCGGGAGCCTAGATACGCAGTATTTT; CDR3 protein: CSLSSGSLDTQYF
V gene: TRBV28; D gene: -; CDR3 length: 15; clone size: -; J gene: TRBJ1-4; CDR3 DNA: TGTGCCAGCAGTTTTGAGGGTTACGTCGGAGAAAAACTGTTTTTT; CDR3 protein: CASSFEGYVGEKLFF